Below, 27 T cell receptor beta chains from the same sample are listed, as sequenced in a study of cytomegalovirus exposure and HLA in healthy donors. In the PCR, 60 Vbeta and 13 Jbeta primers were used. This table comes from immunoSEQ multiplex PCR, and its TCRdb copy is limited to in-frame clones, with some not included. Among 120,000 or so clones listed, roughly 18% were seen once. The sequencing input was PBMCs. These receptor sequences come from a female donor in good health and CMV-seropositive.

This CDR3 reads CATTPNPYTEAFF. CDR3 sequence (DNA): TGTGCCACCACTCCAAACCCCTACACTGAAGCTTTCTTT. The chain joins TRBV28 to TRBJ1-1; D uncertain. Trimming took 10 bases from V and 3 from J, leaving 15 bases between them. The germline gives CDR1 MDHEN, CDR2 SYDVKM. The CDR3 spans 13 residues.

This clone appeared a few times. In nucleotides, the CDR3 is TGTGCCAGCAGCCAAGATTGGGCCCCCGGGACAGGGACGCTTAAATTCGAAAAACTGTTTTTT. This translates into CASSQDWAPGTGTLKFEKLFF. The chain couples TRBV4-2 to TRBJ1-4; 9 bases are shared with TRBD1. V gave up 0 bases and J gave up 8 bases; unmatched junction bases: 22. This CDR3 has 21 amino acids. CDR1 LGHNA and CDR2 YNFKEQ come from the germline V gene.

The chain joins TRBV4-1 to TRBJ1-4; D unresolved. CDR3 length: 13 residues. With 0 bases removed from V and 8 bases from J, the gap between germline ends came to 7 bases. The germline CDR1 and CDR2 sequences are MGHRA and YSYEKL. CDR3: CASSQDSEEKLFF. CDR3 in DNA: TGCGCCAGCAGCCAAGATTCTGAGGAAAAACTGTTTTTT.

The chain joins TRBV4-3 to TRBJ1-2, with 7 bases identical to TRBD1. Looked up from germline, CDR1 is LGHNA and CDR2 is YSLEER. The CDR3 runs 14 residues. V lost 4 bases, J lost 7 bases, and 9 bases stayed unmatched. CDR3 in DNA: TGCGCCAGCAGCCGCACAACCGGGACAGTTGGCTACACCTTC. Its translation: CASSRTTGTVGYTF.

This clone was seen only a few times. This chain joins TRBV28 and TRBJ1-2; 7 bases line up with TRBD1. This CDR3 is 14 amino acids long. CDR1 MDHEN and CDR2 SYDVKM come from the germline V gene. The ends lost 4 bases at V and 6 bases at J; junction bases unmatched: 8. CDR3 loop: CASSSPGGWNGYTF. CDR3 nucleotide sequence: TGTGCCAGCAGTTCACCAGGGGGTTGGAATGGCTACACCTTC.

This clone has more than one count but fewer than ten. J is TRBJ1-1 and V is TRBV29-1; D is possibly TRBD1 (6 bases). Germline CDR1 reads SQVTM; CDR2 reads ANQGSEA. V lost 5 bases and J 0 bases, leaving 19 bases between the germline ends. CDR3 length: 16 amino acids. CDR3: CSVYSGVRYMNTEAFF. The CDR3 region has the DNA TGCAGCGTTTATTCAGGGGTAAGGTACATGAACACTGAAGCTTTCTTT.

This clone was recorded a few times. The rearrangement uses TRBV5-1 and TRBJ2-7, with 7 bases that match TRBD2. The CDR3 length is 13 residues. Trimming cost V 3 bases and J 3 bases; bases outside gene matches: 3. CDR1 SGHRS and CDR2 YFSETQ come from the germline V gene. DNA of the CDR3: TGCGCCAGCAGCTGGGGGGGAGGCTACGAGCAGTACTTC. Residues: CASSWGGGYEQYF.

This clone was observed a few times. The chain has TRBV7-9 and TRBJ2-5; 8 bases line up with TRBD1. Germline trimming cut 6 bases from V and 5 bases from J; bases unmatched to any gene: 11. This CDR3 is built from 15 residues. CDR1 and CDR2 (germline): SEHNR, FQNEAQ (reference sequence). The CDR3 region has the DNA TGTGCCAGCAGTCTAAAACAGACAGGGGAGGAGACCCAGTACTTC. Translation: CASSLKQTGEETQYF.

CDR3 protein: CSVTGTGPYEQYF. CDR3 DNA: TGCAGCGTCACCGGGACAGGGCCCTACGAGCAGTACTTC. J is TRBJ2-7 and V is TRBV29-1, with 9 bases matching TRBD1. The CDR3 spans 13 residues. CDR1 and CDR2 from the germline V gene are SQVTM and ANQGSEA. Trimming removed 6 bases from V and 2 bases from J; junction bases left unmatched: 5.

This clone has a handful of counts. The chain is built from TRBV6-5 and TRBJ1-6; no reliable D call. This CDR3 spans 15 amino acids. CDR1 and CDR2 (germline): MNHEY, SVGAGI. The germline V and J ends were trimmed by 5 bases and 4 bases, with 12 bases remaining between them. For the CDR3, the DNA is TGTGCCAGCAGTCCTCGCCACCGGTATAATTCACCCCTCCACTTT. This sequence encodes CASSPRHRYNSPLHF.

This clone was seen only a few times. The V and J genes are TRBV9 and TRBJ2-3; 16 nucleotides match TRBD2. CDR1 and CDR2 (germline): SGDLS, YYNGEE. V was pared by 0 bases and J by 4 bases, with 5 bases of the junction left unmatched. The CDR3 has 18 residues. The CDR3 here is CASSVAGTSGGASDTQYF. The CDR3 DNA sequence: TGTGCCAGCAGCGTAGCCGGGACTAGCGGGGGGGCATCAGATACGCAGTATTTT.

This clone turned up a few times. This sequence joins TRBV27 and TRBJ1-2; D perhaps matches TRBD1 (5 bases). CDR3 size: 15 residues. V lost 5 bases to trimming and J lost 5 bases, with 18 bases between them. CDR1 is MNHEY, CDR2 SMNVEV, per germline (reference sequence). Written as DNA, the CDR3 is TGTGCCAGCAGTACCGACAGTTTTCAGATTTATGGCTACACCTTC. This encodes CASSTDSFQIYGYTF.

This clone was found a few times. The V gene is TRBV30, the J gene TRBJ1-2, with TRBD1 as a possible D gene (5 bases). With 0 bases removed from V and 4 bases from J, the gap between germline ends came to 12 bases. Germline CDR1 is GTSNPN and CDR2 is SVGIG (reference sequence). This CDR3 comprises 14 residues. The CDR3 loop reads CAWSVLGGSYGYTF. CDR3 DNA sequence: TGTGCCTGGAGTGTATTGGGGGGGAGCTATGGCTACACCTTC.

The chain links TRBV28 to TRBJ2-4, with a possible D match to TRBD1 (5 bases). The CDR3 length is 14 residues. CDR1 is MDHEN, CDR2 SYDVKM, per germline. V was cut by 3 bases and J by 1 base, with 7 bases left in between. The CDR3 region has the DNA TGTGCCAGCAGTTTTTCAGGGGCCAAAAACATTCAGTACTTC. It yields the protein CASSFSGAKNIQYF.

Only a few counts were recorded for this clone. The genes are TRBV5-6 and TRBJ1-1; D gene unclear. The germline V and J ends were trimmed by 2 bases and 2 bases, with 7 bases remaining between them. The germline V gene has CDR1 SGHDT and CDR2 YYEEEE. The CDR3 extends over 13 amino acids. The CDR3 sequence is CASSFTGNTEAFF. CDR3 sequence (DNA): TGTGCCAGCAGCTTTACGGGAAACACTGAAGCTTTCTTT.

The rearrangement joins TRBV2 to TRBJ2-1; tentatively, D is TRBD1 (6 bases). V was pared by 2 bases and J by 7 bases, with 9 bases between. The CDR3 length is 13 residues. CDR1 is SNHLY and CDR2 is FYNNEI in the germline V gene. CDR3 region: CASSELRGNEQFF. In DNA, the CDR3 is TGTGCCAGCAGTGAACTAAGGGGGAATGAGCAGTTCTTC.

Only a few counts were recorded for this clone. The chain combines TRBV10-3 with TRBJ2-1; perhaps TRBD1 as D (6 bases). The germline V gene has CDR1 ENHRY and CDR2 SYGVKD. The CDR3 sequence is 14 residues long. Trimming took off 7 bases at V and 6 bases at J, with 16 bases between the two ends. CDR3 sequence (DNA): TGTGCCATCACCGAGGGGACATTTTCCAATGAGCAGTTCTTC. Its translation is CAITEGTFSNEQFF.

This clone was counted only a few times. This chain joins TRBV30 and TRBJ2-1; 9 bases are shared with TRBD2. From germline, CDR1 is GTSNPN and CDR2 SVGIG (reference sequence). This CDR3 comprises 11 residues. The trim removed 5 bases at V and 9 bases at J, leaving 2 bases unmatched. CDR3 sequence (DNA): TGTGCCTGGGATAGCGGGAGTGAGCAGTTCTTC. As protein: CAWDSGSEQFF.

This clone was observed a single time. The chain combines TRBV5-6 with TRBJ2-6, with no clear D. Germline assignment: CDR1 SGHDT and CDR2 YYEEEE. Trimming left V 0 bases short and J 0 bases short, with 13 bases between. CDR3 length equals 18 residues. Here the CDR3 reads CASSLGGALASGANVLTF. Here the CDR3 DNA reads TGTGCCAGCAGCTTGGGCGGAGCGTTAGCCTCTGGGGCCAACGTCCTGACTTTC.

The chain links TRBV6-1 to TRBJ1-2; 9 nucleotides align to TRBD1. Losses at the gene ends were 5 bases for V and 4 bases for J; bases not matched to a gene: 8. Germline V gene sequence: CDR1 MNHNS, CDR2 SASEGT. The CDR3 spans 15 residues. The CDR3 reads CASSRPGTGTYGYTF. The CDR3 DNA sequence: TGTGCCAGCAGTCGGCCCGGGACAGGGACCTATGGCTACACCTTC.

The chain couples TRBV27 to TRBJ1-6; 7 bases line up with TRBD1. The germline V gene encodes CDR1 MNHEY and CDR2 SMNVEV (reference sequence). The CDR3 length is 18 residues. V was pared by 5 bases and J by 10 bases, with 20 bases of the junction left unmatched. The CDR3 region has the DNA TGTGCCAGCAGTCAAACCACAGGGGAGTTCGTGGTTGTGTCACCCCTCCACTTT. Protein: CASSQTTGEFVVVSPLHF.

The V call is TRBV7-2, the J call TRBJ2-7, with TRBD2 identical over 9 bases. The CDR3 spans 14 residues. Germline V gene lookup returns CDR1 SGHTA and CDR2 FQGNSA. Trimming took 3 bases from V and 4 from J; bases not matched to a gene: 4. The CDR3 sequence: CASSFLAGSYEQYF. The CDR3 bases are TGTGCCAGCAGCTTCCTAGCGGGATCTTACGAGCAGTACTTC.

The chain's CDR3 is CASRRDRQSNYGYTF. The CDR3 region has the DNA TGTGCCAGCAGGCGGGACAGACAATCTAACTATGGCTACACCTTC. V and J are TRBV5-5 and TRBJ1-2; TRBD1 aligns across 7 bases. The junction had 7 bases not matched to a gene; V was cut back by 5 bases and J by 0 bases. This CDR3 has 15 residues. Germline CDR1 SGHKS, CDR2 YYEKEE (reference sequence). Drawing the rest from reference TRBV5-5 and TRBJ1-2, the complete variable domain is DAGVTQSPTHLIKTRGQQVTLRCSPISGHKSVSWYQQVLGQGPQFIFQYYEKEERGRGNFPDRFSARQFPNYSSELNVNALLLGDSALYLCASRRDRQSNYGYTFGSGTRLTVV.

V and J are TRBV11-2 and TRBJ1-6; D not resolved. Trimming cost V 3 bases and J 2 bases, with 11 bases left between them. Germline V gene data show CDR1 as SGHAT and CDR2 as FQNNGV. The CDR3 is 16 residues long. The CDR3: CASSFFRGPYNSPLHF. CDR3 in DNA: TGTGCCAGCAGCTTTTTCCGGGGTCCCTATAATTCACCCCTCCACTTT.

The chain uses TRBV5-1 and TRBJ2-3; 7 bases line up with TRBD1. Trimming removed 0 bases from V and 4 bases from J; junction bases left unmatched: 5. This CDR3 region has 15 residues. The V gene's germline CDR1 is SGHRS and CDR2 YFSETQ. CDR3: CASSLAGQVPDTQYF. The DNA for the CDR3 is TGCGCCAGCAGCTTGGCTGGACAGGTCCCAGATACGCAGTATTTT.

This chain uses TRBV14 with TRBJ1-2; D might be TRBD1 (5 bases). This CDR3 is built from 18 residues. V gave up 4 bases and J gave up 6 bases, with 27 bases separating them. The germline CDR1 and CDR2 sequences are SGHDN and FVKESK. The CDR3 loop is CASSPGWNWDYYLDGYTF. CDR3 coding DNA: TGTGCCAGCAGCCCAGGATGGAATTGGGACTACTATCTCGATGGCTACACCTTC.

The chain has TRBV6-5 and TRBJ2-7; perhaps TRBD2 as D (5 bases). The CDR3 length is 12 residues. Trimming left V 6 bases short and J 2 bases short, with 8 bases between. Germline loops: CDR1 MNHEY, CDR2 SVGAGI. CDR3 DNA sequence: TGTGCCAGCAGGGGGAGCACCTACGAGCAGTACTTC. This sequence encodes CASRGSTYEQYF.